One and the same sample provided the 11 T cell receptor beta chains below, sequenced in a study of shared clonotypes between healthy human individuals. Profiling relied on immunoSEQ multiplex PCR, and the TCRdb table lists in-frame clones only, not all of them. This sample has hundreds of thousands of clones, with approximately 96% found just once. CD45RO-negative CD8 cells positively selected for CCR7 made up the naive population, which excluded terminally differentiated effector memory CD45RA+ cells. Source material: naive CD8+ T cells sorted from blood. These receptors came from a woman in her 30s in good health.

The chain combines TRBV5-4 with TRBJ2-5, with D uncertain. CDR1 is SGHNT, CDR2 YYREEE, per germline (reference sequence). Trimming left V 3 bases short and J 4 bases short, with 10 bases between. The CDR3 spans 13 residues. The CDR3 bases are TGTGCCAGCAGCTCCGAATATGCAGAGACCCAGTACTTC. Translating it yields CASSSEYAETQYF.

The V and J genes are TRBV15 and TRBJ2-7; no reliable D call. The CDR3 extends over 11 amino acids. V lost 8 bases to trimming and J lost 12 bases, with 17 bases between them. The germline V gene has CDR1 LNHNV and CDR2 YYDKDF (reference sequence). The chain's CDR3 is CATGRFPSLYF. The CDR3 DNA reads TGTGCCACCGGAAGGTTCCCTTCCCTGTACTTC. Full variable domain (missing parts from reference TRBV15 and TRBJ2-7): DAMVIQNPRYQVTQFGKPVTLSCSQTLNHNVMYWYQQKSSQAPKLLFHYYDKDFNNEADTPDNFQSRRPNTSFCFLDIRSPGLGDTAMYLCATGRFPSLYFGPGTRLTVT.

V usage is TRBV2 and J usage is TRBJ2-1; no clear D gene. The germline gives CDR1 SNHLY, CDR2 FYNNEI. Trimming took off 7 bases at V and 9 bases at J, with 22 bases between the two ends. This CDR3 is built from 15 residues. Here the CDR3 reads CASTPDLDYQTEQFF. CDR3 coding DNA: TGTGCCAGCACTCCGGACCTTGATTATCAGACTGAGCAGTTCTTC.

This clone was detected once. This chain uses TRBV7-3 with TRBJ2-3; D not certain. CDR1 is SGHTA and CDR2 is FQGTGA in the germline V gene. There are 13 residues in the CDR3. The V end lost 5 bases, the J end lost 2 bases, and 8 bases lay between the germline ends. DNA for the CDR3: TGTGCCAGCAGCGCCGGAGTCACAGATACGCAGTATTTT. Translated, it gives CASSAGVTDTQYF.

This clone was found once. This chain joins TRBV5-1 and TRBJ2-2; D not certain. The CDR3 covers 13 residues. CDR1 and CDR2 (germline): SGHRS, YFSETQ. V lost 2 bases to trimming and J lost 2 bases, with 4 bases between them. The CDR3 here is CASSFENTGELFF. CDR3 bases: TGCGCCAGCAGCTTCGAAAACACCGGGGAGCTGTTTTTT.

V gene TRBV11-3 combines with J gene TRBJ1-2, with 7 bases fitting TRBD1. Germline V gene sequence: CDR1 SGHNT, CDR2 YENEEA. The V segment lost 7 bases and the J segment 12 bases; nucleotides outside the gene matches: 17. This CDR3 spans 14 amino acids. CDR3 region: CASTHDKRGTVNTF. In nucleotides, the CDR3 is TGTGCCAGCACCCACGATAAAAGAGGGACAGTAAACACCTTC. The full variable domain, with the rest looked up from reference TRBV11-3 and TRBJ1-2, is EAGVVQSPRYKIIEKKQPVAFWCNPISGHNTLYWYLQNLGQGPELLIRYENEEAVDDSQLPKDRFSAERLKGVDSTLKIQPAELGDSAVYLCASTHDKRGTVNTFGSGTRLTVV.

The CDR3, as DNA: TGTGCCAGCAGCTGGACAGGGGCGGCCGGGGAGCTGTTTTTT. Its protein is CASSWTGAAGELFF. This chain links TRBV27 with TRBJ2-2, with 9 nucleotides matching TRBD1. The CDR3 contains 14 residues. The trim removed 6 bases at V and 6 bases at J, leaving 5 bases unmatched. Germline-derived CDR1 and CDR2 are MNHEY and SMNVEV (reference sequence).

The chain carries TRBV28 and TRBJ2-3, with 10 bases that match TRBD2. Germline lookup yields CDR1 MDHEN and CDR2 SYDVKM. This CDR3 is built from 21 residues. With 3 bases clipped from V and 2 bases from J, the junction kept 20 bases outside the gene matches. DNA for the CDR3: TGTGCCAGCAGTTTCCCCCCACCGCTAGCGGGAGCCCGGGCCCTCACAGATACGCAGTATTTT. It is translated as CASSFPPPLAGARALTDTQYF.

This chain connects TRBV5-1 to TRBJ2-3; TRBD2 matches at 10 bases. The CDR3 spans 18 residues. In germline, CDR1 is SGHRS, CDR2 YFSETQ. After removal of 0 bases from V and 3 bases from J, the junction contained 10 bases not matched to a gene. CDR3 loop: CASSLVSSGSGGTDTQYF. The CDR3 nucleotides are TGCGCCAGCAGCTTGGTTTCTAGCGGGAGTGGTGGGACAGATACGCAGTATTTT.

The V and J genes are TRBV5-1 and TRBJ2-7; TRBD2 matches 7 bases. The CDR3 runs to 15 residues. Germline CDR1 and CDR2: SGHRS and YFSETQ. V was clipped by 4 bases and J by 3 bases; unmatched bases: 10. CDR3 residues: CASSGASGGSYEQYF. The DNA of the CDR3 is TGCGCCAGCAGCGGGGCTAGCGGAGGGAGCTACGAGCAGTACTTC.

This clone was picked up a small number of times. The V call is TRBV30, the J call TRBJ1-5; possible D gene TRBD1, 6 bases. The germline CDR1 and CDR2 sequences are GTSNPN and SVGIG (reference sequence). This CDR3 has 16 residues. V dropped 4 bases and J dropped 2 bases, with 18 bases sitting between them. The CDR3 loop reads CAWTLAGDWGNQPQHF. The CDR3 bases are TGTGCCTGGACTCTCGCAGGGGATTGGGGCAATCAGCCCCAGCATTTT. Using reference TRBV30 and TRBJ1-5 for the parts outside the CDR3, the full variable domain is SQTIHQWPATLVQPVGSPLSLECTVEGTSNPNLYWYRQAAGRGLQLLFYSVGIGQISSEVPQNLSASRPQDRQFILSSKKLLLSDSGFYLCAWTLAGDWGNQPQHFGDGTRLSIL.